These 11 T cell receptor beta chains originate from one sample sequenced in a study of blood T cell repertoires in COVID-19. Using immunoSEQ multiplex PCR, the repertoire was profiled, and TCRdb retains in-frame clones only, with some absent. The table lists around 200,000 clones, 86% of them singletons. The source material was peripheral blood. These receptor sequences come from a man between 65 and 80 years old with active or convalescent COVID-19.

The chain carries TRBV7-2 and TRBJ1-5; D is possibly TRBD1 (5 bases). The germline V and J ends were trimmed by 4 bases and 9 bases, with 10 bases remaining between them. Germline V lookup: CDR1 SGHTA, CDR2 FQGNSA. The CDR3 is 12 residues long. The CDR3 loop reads CASSYPRGPQHF. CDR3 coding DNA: TGTGCCAGCAGCTACCCAAGGGGGCCCCAGCATTTT. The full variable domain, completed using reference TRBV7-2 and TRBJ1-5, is GAGVSQSPSNKVTEKGKDVELRCDPISGHTALYWYRQSLGQGLEFLIYFQGNSAPDKSGLPSDRFSAERTGGSVSTLTIQRTQQEDSAVYLCASSYPRGPQHFGDGTRLSIL.

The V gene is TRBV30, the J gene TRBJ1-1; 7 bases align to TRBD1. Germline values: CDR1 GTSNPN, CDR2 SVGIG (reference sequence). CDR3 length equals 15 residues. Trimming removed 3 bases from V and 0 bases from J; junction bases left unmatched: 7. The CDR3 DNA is TGTGCCTGGAGACCAAGGGGACAGATGAACACTGAAGCTTTCTTT. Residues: CAWRPRGQMNTEAFF.

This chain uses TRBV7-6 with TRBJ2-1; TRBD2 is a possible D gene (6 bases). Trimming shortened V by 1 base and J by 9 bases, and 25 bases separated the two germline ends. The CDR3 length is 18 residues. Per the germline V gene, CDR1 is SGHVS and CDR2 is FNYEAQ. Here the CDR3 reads CASSLGPSGGRTKSEQFF. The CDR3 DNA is TGTGCCAGCAGCTTAGGGCCCTCCGGGGGAAGGACAAAAAGTGAGCAGTTCTTC. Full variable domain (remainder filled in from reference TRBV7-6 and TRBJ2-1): GAGVSQSPRYKVTKRGQDVALRCDPISGHVSLYWYRQALGQGPEFLTYFNYEAQQDKSGLPNDRFSAERPEGSISTLTIQRTEQRDSAMYRCASSLGPSGGRTKSEQFFGPGTRLTVL.

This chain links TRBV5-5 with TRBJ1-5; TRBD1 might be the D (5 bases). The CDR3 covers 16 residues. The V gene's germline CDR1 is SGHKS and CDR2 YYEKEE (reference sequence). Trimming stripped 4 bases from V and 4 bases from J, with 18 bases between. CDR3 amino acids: CASSPRGEGRNQPQHF. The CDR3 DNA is TGTGCCAGCAGCCCCCGAGGTGAGGGGAGGAATCAGCCCCAGCATTTT.

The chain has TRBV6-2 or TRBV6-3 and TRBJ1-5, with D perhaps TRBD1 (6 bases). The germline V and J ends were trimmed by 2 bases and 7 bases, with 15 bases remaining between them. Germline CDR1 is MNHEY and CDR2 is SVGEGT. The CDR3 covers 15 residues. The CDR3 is CASSYGAGVYQPQHF. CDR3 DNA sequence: TGTGCCAGCAGTTACGGGGCAGGGGTTTACCAGCCCCAGCATTTT.

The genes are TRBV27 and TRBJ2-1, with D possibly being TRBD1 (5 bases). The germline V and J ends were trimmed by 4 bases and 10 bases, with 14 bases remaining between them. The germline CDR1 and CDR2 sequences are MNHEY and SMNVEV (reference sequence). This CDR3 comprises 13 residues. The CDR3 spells CASSSTTGSEQFF. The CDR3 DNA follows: TGTGCCAGCAGTTCTACAACAGGTAGCGAGCAGTTCTTC.

This chain's CDR3 is CASSPLQGDFYEQYF. CDR3 bases: TGTGCCAGCTCACCATTACAGGGGGATTTCTACGAGCAGTACTTC. This chain joins TRBV18 and TRBJ2-7, with 8 bases lining up with TRBD1. This CDR3 contains 15 residues. After removal of 2 bases from V and 3 bases from J, the junction contained 6 bases not matched to a gene. Germline assignment: CDR1 KGHSH and CDR2 LQKENI.

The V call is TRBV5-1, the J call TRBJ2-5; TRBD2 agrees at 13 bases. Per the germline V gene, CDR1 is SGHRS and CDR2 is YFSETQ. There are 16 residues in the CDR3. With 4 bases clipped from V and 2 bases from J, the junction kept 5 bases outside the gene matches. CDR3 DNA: TGCGCCAGCAGCCTAGGACTAGCGGGAGCTCAAGAGACCCAGTACTTC. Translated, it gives CASSLGLAGAQETQYF.

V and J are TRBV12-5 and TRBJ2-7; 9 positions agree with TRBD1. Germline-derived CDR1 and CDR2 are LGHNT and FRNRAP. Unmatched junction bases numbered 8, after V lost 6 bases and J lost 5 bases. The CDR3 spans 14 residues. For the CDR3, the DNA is TGTGCTAGTGGGACGGGACAGGGTTCTAACGAGCAGTACTTC. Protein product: CASGTGQGSNEQYF.

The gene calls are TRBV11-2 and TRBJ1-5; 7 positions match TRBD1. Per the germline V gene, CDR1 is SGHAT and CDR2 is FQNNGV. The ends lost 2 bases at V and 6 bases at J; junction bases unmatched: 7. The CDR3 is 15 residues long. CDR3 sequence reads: CASSLSTGAGQPQHF. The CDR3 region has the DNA TGTGCCAGCAGCTTATCCACAGGGGCTGGTCAGCCCCAGCATTTT.

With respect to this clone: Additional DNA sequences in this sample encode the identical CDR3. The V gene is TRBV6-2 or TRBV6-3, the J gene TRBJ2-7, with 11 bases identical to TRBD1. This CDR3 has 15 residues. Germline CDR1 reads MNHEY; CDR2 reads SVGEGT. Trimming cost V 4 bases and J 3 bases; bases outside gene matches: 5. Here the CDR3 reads CASSSPGTGGYEQYF. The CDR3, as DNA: TGTGCCAGCAGTTCCCCCGGGACAGGGGGCTACGAGCAGTACTTC.